Presented here are 8 T cell receptor beta chains from one specimen sequenced in a study of shared clonotypes between healthy human individuals. The table came from immunoSEQ multiplex PCR; TCRdb's copy has only in-frame clones and leaves some out. This table holds about 2.1 million clones, about 92% found once. Naive CD8 isolation took CD45RO-negative cells positively selected for CCR7 and excluded terminally differentiated effector memory CD45RA+ cells. Sequencing was carried out using naive CD8+ T cells from PBMCs. Receptors were obtained from a man aged 18 to 30 in good health. Some clones in this sample may be carry-over from other donors' samples.

This chain connects TRBV5-5 to TRBJ1-2; 10 nucleotides agree with TRBD1. The CDR3 spans 14 residues. The ends lost 0 bases at V and 8 bases at J; junction bases unmatched: 4. Germline values: CDR1 SGHKS, CDR2 YYEKEE (reference sequence). DNA for the CDR3: TGTGCCAGCAGCTTGGGACAGGGGGCCTACGGCTACACCTTC. Its protein is CASSLGQGAYGYTF.

The chain is built from TRBV15 and TRBJ1-2; D may be TRBD1 (5 bases). The CDR3 is 13 amino acids. V lost 5 bases, J lost 3 bases, and 10 bases lay in between. Looked up from germline, CDR1 is LNHNV and CDR2 is YYDKDF (reference sequence). The CDR3 DNA is TGTGCCACCAGCTCGGGACGCGACTATGGCTACACCTTC. Its translation: CATSSGRDYGYTF.

J is TRBJ1-5 and V is TRBV27; TRBD1 aligns across 8 bases. Germline assignment: CDR1 MNHEY and CDR2 SMNVEV (reference sequence). Germline trimming cut 0 bases from V and 4 bases from J; bases unmatched to any gene: 5. The CDR3 consists of 16 residues. The CDR3: CASSLSRTGINQPQHF. Here the CDR3 DNA reads TGTGCCAGCAGTTTATCGAGGACAGGGATAAATCAGCCCCAGCATTTT.

Of note for this clone: Other nucleotide sequences from this sample produce the same CDR3. The chain recombines TRBV11-2 with TRBJ2-7; 7 nucleotides agree with TRBD1. The CDR3 sequence is 14 residues long. After removal of 3 bases from V and 4 bases from J, the junction contained 6 bases not matched to a gene. Germline assignment: CDR1 SGHAT and CDR2 FQNNGV. The chain's CDR3 is CASSFGDRDYEQYF. CDR3 DNA sequence: TGTGCCAGCAGCTTCGGGGACAGAGATTACGAGCAGTACTTC.

The genes are TRBV29-1 and TRBJ2-7, with D perhaps being TRBD1 or TRBD2 (6 bases each). Germline CDR1 is SQVTM and CDR2 is ANQGSEA. Trimming left V 4 bases short and J 3 bases short, with 19 bases between. This CDR3 has 15 amino acids. The CDR3 loop reads CSVGGEVGQSYEQYF. CDR3 coding DNA: TGCAGCGTTGGCGGGGAGGTAGGACAGAGCTACGAGCAGTACTTC.

The genes are TRBV7-3 and TRBJ2-3, with 14 bases identical to TRBD2. The CDR3 has 15 amino acids. The ends lost 5 bases at V and 5 bases at J; junction bases unmatched: 3. CDR1 SGHTA and CDR2 FQGTGA come from the germline V gene. CDR3 bases: TGTGCCAGCAGCAGACTAGCGGGAGGGCGAGATACGCAGTATTTT. This encodes CASSRLAGGRDTQYF.

The chain is built from TRBV25-1 and TRBJ2-3; 15 bases align to TRBD2. CDR3 length: 18 residues. Germline CDR1 reads MGHDK; CDR2 reads SYGVNS. V lost 4 bases, J lost 6 bases, and 11 bases stayed unmatched. CDR3 amino acids: CASSGPAGTSGRSDTQYF. DNA of the CDR3: TGTGCCAGCAGTGGACCCGCCGGGACTAGCGGGAGGAGCGATACGCAGTATTTT.

The chain uses TRBV27 and TRBJ1-1; possible D gene TRBD1, 5 bases. Germline assignment: CDR1 MNHEY and CDR2 SMNVEV (reference sequence). CDR3 size: 13 residues. Trimming took off 2 bases at V and 7 bases at J, with 11 bases between the two ends. The CDR3 nucleotides are TGTGCCAGCAGTTTACTAGGTGGGGGTGAAGCTTTCTTT. Translation: CASSLLGGGEAFF.